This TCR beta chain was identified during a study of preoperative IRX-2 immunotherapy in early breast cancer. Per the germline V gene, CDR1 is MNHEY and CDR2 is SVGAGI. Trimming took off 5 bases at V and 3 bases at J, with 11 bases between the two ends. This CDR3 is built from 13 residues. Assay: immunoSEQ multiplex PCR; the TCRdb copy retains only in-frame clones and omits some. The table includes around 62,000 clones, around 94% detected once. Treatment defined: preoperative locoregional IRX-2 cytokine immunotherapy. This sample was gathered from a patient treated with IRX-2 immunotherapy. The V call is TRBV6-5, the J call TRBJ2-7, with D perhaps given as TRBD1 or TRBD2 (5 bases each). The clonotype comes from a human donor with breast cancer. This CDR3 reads CASSPGTFYEQYF. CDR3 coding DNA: TGTGCCAGCAGTCCCGGGACGTTCTACGAGCAGTACTTC.